This T cell receptor beta chain was captured by sequencing in a study of T and B cells in COVID-19 patients. Study results and limitations: Patients with COVID-19 reportedly showed strongly skewed T cell receptor beta variable and joining gene usage.

Multiplex PCR with BIOMED2 TRB-A/B primer pools amplified TRB rearrangements. TCRdb itself ran the multiplex PCR reads through MiXCR, one entry per CDR3 protein. The sample shows fewer than 15,000 distinct CDR3 sequences, under 30% of them seen only once. Blood genomic DNA input for TRB amplification was 250-500 ng. This clonotype has only one observation. Its cognate antigen is unknown. A much larger clonotype is one base distant, so this may be a read error. V was shortened by 2 bases and J by 6 bases, with 15 bases between the two germline ends. Per the germline V gene, CDR1 is MNHEY and CDR2 is SVGAGI. The CDR3 has 15 amino acids.

The TCR sequence derives from a human donor who had recovered from COVID-19. This chain connects TRBV6-5 to TRBJ2-3, with D perhaps assigned TRBD1 or TRBD2 (6 bases each). Sample: blood. In DNA, the CDR3 is TGTGCCAGCAGTTACCGACCGGGGGCAGACGATACGCAGTATTTT. This sequence encodes CASSYRPGADDTQYF.